These 2 T cell receptor beta chains came from one sample sequenced in a study of blood T cell repertoires in COVID-19. The protocol was immunoSEQ multiplex PCR, while the TCRdb copy is restricted to in-frame clones and leaves out a portion. The sample includes tens of thousands of clones, approximately 75% of them seen just once. What was sequenced was peripheral blood. The source of these receptors is a woman between 45 and 65 years old with acute or convalescent COVID-19.

This chain joins TRBV4-1 and TRBJ2-7, with 7 bases matching TRBD2. The V gene end was trimmed by 1 base and the J gene end by 2 bases; junction bases not matched to a gene: 2. Germline CDR1 and CDR2: MGHRA and YSYEKL. The CDR3 length is 14 residues. The CDR3: CASSQGEGAYEQYF. CDR3 DNA sequence: TGCGCCAGCAGCCAAGGGGAGGGTGCCTACGAGCAGTACTTC.

The V gene is TRBV11-2, the J gene TRBJ2-2, with D perhaps TRBD1 (6 bases). V was pared by 5 bases and J by 3 bases, with 10 bases between. Germline V lookup: CDR1 SGHAT, CDR2 FQNNGV. The CDR3 has 14 amino acids. The CDR3 DNA is TGTGCCAGCAGCATGGGACAATACACCGGGGAGCTGTTTTTT. Amino acid sequence: CASSMGQYTGELFF.